This T cell receptor (beta chain) was sequenced during a study of blood T cell repertoires in COVID-19. Overall study: Both acute and convalescent COVID-19 samples were obtained from the United States, Italy and Spain.

Sequenced by immunoSEQ multiplex PCR; TCRdb stores in-frame clones only, minus some. The data hold 300,000 to 400,000 clones, with around 86% observed a single time. CDR1 MDHEN and CDR2 SYDVKM come from the germline V gene. Trimming cost V 5 bases and J 3 bases; bases outside gene matches: 1. This CDR3 comprises 13 residues. Participant ages covered about 18 to 100 years across about two dozen US areas. In assigning cohorts, the study relied on participant-reported clinical history. Sequenced: PBMCs or T cells enriched from blood (not recorded which). The V call is TRBV28, the J call TRBJ2-7; 10 bases are a match to TRBD1. The clonotype was recovered from a woman in her 40s with acute COVID-19. CDR3 DNA: TGTGCCAGCAGTCGGACAGGGGGCTACGAGCAGTACTTC. Residues: CASSRTGGYEQYF.